The rows below give T cell receptor beta chains drawn from one sample of a study of regulatory T cells in long-lasting Graves disease. TCRdb reprocessed the multiplex PCR reads with MiXCR, giving one entry per CDR3 protein. The data contain 400,000 to 450,000 distinct CDR3 sequences, about 15% of them singletons. The same data also contributed to another study, on T cells in Graves' hyperthyroidism and ophthalmopathy.

The input for sequencing was peripheral blood mononuclear cells (PBMCs), taken at new diagnosis, from a patient treated with antithyroid drugs. Every receptor here comes from a woman aged 30 to 39 with Graves disease. Each CDR3 is given with its conserved first and last residue. The order of the fields is V gene, clone size, D gene, J gene, CDR3 protein, CDR3 DNA. The D gene is left open where the match is weak. A row's size may be missing; if present it is once, few, many or a size class.

v_gene: TRBV7-9; abundance: many; d_gene: NA; j_gene: TRBJ2-3; CDR3aa: CASSSGRPSTDTQYF; CDR3nt: TGTGCCAGCAGCTCAGGGCGTCCTAGCACAGATACGCAGTATTTT
v_gene: TRBV27; abundance: few; d_gene: NA; j_gene: TRBJ2-7; CDR3aa: CASGSGLYEQYF; CDR3nt: TGTGCCAGCGGGAGCGGTCTTTACGAGCAGTACTTC
v_gene: TRBV18; abundance: few; d_gene: TRBD1; j_gene: TRBJ1-5; CDR3aa: CASSPGQGWQPQHF; CDR3nt: TGTGCCAGCTCACCCGGACAGGGGTGGCAGCCCCAGCATTTT
v_gene: TRBV14; abundance: many; d_gene: TRBD2; j_gene: TRBJ2-7; CDR3aa: CASSRDLAGGPYEQYF; CDR3nt: TGTGCCAGCAGCCGAGACTTAGCGGGAGGGCCCTACGAGCAGTACTTC
v_gene: TRBV18; abundance: many; d_gene: NA; j_gene: TRBJ2-5; CDR3aa: CASSPGPGWETQYF; CDR3nt: TGTGCCAGCTCACCCGGACCTGGGTGGGAGACCCAGTACTTC
v_gene: TRBV6-2/TRBV6-3; abundance: NA; d_gene: TRBD2; j_gene: TRBJ2-3; CDR3aa: CASSTRREGPSDTQYF; CDR3nt: TGTGCCAGCAGTACTAGGCGGGAGGGCCCCTCAGATACGCAGTATTTT
v_gene: TRBV10-2; abundance: few; d_gene: NA; j_gene: TRBJ2-3; CDR3aa: CASSGLFTSTDTQYF; CDR3nt: TGCGCCAGCAGCGGACTATTCACTAGCACAGATACGCAGTATTTT
v_gene: TRBV3-1; abundance: many; d_gene: TRBD1; j_gene: TRBJ2-1; CDR3aa: CASSQPGTGADEQFF; CDR3nt: TGTGCCAGCAGCCAACCCGGGACAGGGGCGGATGAGCAGTTCTTC
v_gene: TRBV20-1; abundance: many; d_gene: NA; j_gene: TRBJ2-2; CDR3aa: CSASTGPYTGELFF; CDR3nt: TGCAGTGCTAGTACGGGGCCTTACACCGGGGAGCTGTTTTTT
v_gene: TRBV7-8; abundance: few; d_gene: NA; j_gene: TRBJ2-7; CDR3aa: CASSHGRAHYEQYF; CDR3nt: TGTGCCAGCAGCCATGGGCGGGCACACTACGAGCAGTACTTC
v_gene: TRBV6-5; abundance: many; d_gene: NA; j_gene: TRBJ2-3; CDR3aa: CASSYSSGPYTDTQYF; CDR3nt: TGTGCCAGCAGTTACTCCTCCGGACCGTACACAGATACGCAGTATTTT
v_gene: TRBV9; abundance: NA; d_gene: NA; j_gene: TRBJ1-1; CDR3aa: CASSVGGGAGNTEAFF; CDR3nt: TGTGCCAGCAGCGTAGGGGGGGGCGCGGGGAACACTGAAGCTTTCTTT
v_gene: TRBV9; abundance: NA; d_gene: NA; j_gene: TRBJ1-1; CDR3aa: CASSGTDAAVTEAFF; CDR3nt: TGTGCCAGCAGCGGGACGGACGCAGCGGTAACTGAAGCTTTCTTT
v_gene: TRBV6-1; abundance: many; d_gene: NA; j_gene: TRBJ1-1; CDR3aa: CATKGGQNTEAFF; CDR3nt: TGTGCCACAAAGGGCGGACAGAACACTGAAGCTTTCTTT
v_gene: TRBV6-1; abundance: many; d_gene: TRBD1; j_gene: TRBJ1-1; CDR3aa: CAGGTGGAFF; CDR3nt: TGTGCCGGGGGGACAGGGGGAGCTTTCTTT